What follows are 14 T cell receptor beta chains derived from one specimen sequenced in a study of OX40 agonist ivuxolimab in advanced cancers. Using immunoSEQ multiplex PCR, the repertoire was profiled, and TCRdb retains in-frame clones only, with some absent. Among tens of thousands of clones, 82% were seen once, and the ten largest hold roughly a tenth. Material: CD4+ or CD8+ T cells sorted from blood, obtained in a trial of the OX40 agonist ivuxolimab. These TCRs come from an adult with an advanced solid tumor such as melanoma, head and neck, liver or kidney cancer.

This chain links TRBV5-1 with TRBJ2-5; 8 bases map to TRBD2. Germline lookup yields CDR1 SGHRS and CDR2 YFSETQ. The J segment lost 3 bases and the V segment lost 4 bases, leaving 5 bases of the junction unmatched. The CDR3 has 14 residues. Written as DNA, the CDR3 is TGCGCCAGCAGCCGGGTGCGGGGGGAAGAGACCCAGTACTTC. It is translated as CASSRVRGEETQYF.

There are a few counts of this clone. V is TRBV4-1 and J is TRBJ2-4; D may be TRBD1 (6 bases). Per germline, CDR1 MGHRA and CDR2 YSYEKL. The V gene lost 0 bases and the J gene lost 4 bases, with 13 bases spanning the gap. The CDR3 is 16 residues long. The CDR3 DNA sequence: TGCGCCAGCAGCCAAGAGAAGGTGCAGGGGAAAAACATTCAGTACTTC. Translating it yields CASSQEKVQGKNIQYF.

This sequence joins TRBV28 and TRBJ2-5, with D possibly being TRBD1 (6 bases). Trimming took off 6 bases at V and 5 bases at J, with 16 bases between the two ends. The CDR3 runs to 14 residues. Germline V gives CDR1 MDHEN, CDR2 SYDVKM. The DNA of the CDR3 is TGTGCCAGCAGCCCAGGGGTTATGAGTGAGACCCAGTACTTC. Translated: CASSPGVMSETQYF.

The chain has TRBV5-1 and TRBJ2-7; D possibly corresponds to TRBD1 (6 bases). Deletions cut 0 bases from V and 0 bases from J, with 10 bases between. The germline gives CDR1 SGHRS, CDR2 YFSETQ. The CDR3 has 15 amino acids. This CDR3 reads CASSLGGQSSYEQYF. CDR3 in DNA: TGCGCCAGCAGCTTGGGGGGACAAAGCTCCTACGAGCAGTACTTC.

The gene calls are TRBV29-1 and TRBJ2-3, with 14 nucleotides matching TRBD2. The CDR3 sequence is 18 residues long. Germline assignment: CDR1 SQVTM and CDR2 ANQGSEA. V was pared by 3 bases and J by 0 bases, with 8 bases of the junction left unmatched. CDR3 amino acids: CSVEGTSGSGGSTDTQYF. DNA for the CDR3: TGCAGCGTTGAGGGGACTAGCGGGAGTGGGGGAAGCACAGATACGCAGTATTTT.

For the CDR3, the DNA is TGTGCCAGCAGCTTTGGAGGGGATCAGCCCCAGCATTTT. It codes for CASSFGGDQPQHF. The rearrangement links TRBV5-4 to TRBJ1-5, with D possibly being TRBD1 (5 bases). V lost 2 bases to trimming and J lost 5 bases, with 8 bases between them. CDR3 length: 13 amino acids. Per the germline V gene, CDR1 is SGHNT and CDR2 is YYREEE (reference sequence). The whole variable domain, remainder taken from reference TRBV5-4 and TRBJ1-5, is ETGVTQSPTHLIKTRGQQVTLRCSSQSGHNTVSWYQQALGQGPQFIFQYYREEENGRGNFPPRFSGLQFPNYSSELNVNALELDDSALYLCASSFGGDQPQHFGDGTRLSIL.

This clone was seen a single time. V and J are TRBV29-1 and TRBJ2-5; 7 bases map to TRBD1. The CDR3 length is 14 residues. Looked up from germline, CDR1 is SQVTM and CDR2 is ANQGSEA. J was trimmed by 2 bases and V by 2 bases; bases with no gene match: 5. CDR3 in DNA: TGCAGCGTTGAACCACGGACAGGACAAGAGACCCAGTACTTC. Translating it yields CSVEPRTGQETQYF.

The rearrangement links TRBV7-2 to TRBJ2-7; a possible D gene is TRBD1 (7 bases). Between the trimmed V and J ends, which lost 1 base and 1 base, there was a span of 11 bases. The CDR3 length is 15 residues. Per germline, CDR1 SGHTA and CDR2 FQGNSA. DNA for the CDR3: TGTGCCAGCAGCTTAGGCAGGGGGGTTTCCTACGAGCAGTACTTC. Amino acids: CASSLGRGVSYEQYF. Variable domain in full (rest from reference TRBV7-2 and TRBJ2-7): GAGVSQSPSNKVTEKGKDVELRCDPISGHTALYWYRQSLGQGLEFLIYFQGNSAPDKSGLPSDRFSAERTGGSVSTLTIQRTQQEDSAVYLCASSLGRGVSYEQYFGPGTRLTVT.

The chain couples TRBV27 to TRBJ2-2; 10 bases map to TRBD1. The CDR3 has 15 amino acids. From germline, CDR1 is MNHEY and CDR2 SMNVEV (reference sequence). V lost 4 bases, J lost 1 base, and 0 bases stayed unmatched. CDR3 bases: TGTGCCAGCAGTTGGGACAGGGGGAACACCGGGGAGCTGTTTTTT. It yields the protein CASSWDRGNTGELFF.

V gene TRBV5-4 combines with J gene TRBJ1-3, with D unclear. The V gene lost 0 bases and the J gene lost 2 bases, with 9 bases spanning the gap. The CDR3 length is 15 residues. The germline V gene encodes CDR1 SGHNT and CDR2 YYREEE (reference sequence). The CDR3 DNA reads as TGTGCCAGCAGCTTGGCCGGGGTCGCTGGAAACACCATATATTTT. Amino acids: CASSLAGVAGNTIYF.

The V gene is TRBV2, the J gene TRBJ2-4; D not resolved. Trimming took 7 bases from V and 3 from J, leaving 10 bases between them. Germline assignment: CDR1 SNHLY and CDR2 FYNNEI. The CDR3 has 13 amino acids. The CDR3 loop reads CASKTLIKNIQYF. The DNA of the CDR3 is TGTGCCAGCAAGACCCTTATCAAAAACATTCAGTACTTC.

CDR3 loop: CAISESRTPFSGNTIYF. The CDR3 nucleotides read TGTGCCATCAGTGAGTCCCGGACACCCTTCTCTGGAAACACCATATATTTT. The V and J genes are TRBV10-3 and TRBJ1-3; TRBD1 is a possible D gene (5 bases). The CDR3 has 17 residues. The V gene lost 0 bases and the J gene lost 0 bases, with 12 bases spanning the gap. Germline loops: CDR1 ENHRY, CDR2 SYGVKD.

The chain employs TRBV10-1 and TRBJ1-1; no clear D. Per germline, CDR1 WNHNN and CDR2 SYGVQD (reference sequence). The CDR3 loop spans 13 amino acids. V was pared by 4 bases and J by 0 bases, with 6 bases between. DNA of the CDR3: TGCGCCAGCAGTGCCAGCTTGAACACTGAAGCTTTCTTT. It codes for CASSASLNTEAFF.

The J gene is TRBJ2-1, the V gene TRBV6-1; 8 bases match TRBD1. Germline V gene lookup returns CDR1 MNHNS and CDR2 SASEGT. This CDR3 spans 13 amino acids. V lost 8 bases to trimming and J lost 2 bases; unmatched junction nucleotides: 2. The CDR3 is CASRDRTYNEQFF. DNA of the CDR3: TGTGCCAGCCGGGACAGGACCTACAATGAGCAGTTCTTC.